A selection of T cell receptor beta chains follows, all from one sample in a study of human T cells and chemical hapten exposure. One entry per CDR3 protein, called by TCRdb with MiXCR from the RACE reads. Here the sample spans 380,000 or so distinct CDR3 sequences, around 5% being singletons. Here the sequenced sample was whole blood, taken in connection with sensitization to the hapten diphenylcyclopropenone (DPC). These TCRs come from a young woman with alopecia areata. Some clones in this sample may be carry-over from other donors' samples. Both conserved end residues are part of each CDR3. The D gene is left open where the match is weak. Expanded clones are given a class, and other clones once, few, many or no size at all.

length: 16
J: TRBJ2-3
size: few
V: TRBV9
D: TRBD2
DNA: TGTGCCAGCAGCGTAGATGCGGGACTAGCGGCAGATACGCAGTATTTT
CDR3: CASSVDAGLAADTQYF

length: 14
J: TRBJ2-2
size: few
V: TRBV5-5
D: NA
DNA: TGTGCCAGCATCCTCATACCGAACACCGGGGAGCTGTTTTTT
CDR3: CASILIPNTGELFF

length: 18
J: TRBJ1-4
size: few
V: TRBV4-3
D: NA
DNA: TGCGCCAGCAGCCACACACCTCCCAAACAGGGTCTCTGGGAAAAACTGTTTTTT
CDR3: CASSHTPPKQGLWEKLFF

length: 15
J: TRBJ1-5
size: many
V: TRBV12-3/TRBV12-4
D: NA
DNA: TGTGCCAGCACCTTCAATACTAATAGCAATCAGCCCCAGCATTTT
CDR3: CASTFNTNSNQPQHF

length: 14
J: TRBJ2-5
size: many
V: TRBV7-9
D: NA
DNA: TGTGCCAGCAGCTTAAGTGGGCGGGAAGAGACCCAGTACTTC
CDR3: CASSLSGREETQYF

length: 12
J: TRBJ2-7
size: NA
V: TRBV6-1
D: NA
DNA: TGTGCCAGCTCGGTCGTAGGGTACGAGCGGTACTTC
CDR3: CASSVVGYERYF

length: 12
J: TRBJ2-7
size: many
V: TRBV3-1
D: TRBD1
DNA: TGTGCCAGCAGCCAGAGGGACAGGGAGCAGTACTTC
CDR3: CASSQRDREQYF

length: 17
J: TRBJ2-7
size: few
V: TRBV4-3
D: NA
DNA: TGCGCCAGCAGCCAAGCGGTCACCGGCGCGGGATCCTACGAGCAGTACTTC
CDR3: CASSQAVTGAGSYEQYF

length: 13
J: TRBJ1-5
size: NA
V: TRBV6-5
D: NA
DNA: TGTGCCAGCAGTTACGGGACCGGCAGGCCCCAGCATTTT
CDR3: CASSYGTGRPQHF

length: 13
J: TRBJ2-7
size: many
V: TRBV4-3
D: NA
DNA: TGCGCCAGCAGCCAAGCGCCAGGCTACGAGCAGTACTTC
CDR3: CASSQAPGYEQYF

length: 17
J: TRBJ2-3
size: many
V: TRBV4-3
D: NA
DNA: TGCGCCAGCAGCCAAATTCGGCAGGGGTCAGGCGCAGATACGCAGTATTTT
CDR3: CASSQIRQGSGADTQYF

length: 13
J: TRBJ2-5
size: few
V: TRBV11-2
D: TRBD2
DNA: TGTGCCAGCAGCCGTAGCGGGGGTGGGACCCAGTACTTC
CDR3: CASSRSGGGTQYF

length: 13
J: TRBJ2-7
size: NA
V: TRBV20-1
D: NA
DNA: TGCAGTGCTAGACTTTCGGGGGCGTACGAGCAGTACTTC
CDR3: CSARLSGAYEQYF